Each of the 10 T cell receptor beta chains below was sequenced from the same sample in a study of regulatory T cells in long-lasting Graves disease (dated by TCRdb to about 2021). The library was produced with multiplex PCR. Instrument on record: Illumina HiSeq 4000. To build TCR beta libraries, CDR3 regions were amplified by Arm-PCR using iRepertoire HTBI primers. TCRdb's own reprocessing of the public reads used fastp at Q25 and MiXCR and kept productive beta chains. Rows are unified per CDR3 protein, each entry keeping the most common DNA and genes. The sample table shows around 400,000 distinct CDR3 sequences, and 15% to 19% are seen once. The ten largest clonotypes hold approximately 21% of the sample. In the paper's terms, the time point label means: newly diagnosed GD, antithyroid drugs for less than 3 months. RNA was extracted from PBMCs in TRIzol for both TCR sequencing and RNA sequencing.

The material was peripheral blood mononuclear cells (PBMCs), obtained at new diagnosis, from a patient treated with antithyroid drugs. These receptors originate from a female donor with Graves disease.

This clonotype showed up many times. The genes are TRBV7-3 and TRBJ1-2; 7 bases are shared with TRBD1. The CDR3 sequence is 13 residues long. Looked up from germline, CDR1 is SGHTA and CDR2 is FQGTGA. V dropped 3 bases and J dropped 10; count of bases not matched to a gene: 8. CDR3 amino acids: CASSLRQGGNYTF. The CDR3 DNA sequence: TGTGCCAGCAGCTTGCGGCAGGGGGGAAACTACACCTTC.

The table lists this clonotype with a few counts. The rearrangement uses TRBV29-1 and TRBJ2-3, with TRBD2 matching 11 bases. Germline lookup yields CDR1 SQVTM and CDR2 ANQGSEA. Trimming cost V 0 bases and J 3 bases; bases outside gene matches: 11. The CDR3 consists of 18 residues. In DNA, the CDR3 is TGCAGCGTTGAAGATCTGGGGCTAGCGGGAGGAATGACAGATACGCAGTATTTT. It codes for CSVEDLGLAGGMTDTQYF.

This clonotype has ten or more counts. CDR3 bases: TGTGCCAGCAGCTTAATTTTGAGCGATGAGCAGTTCTTC. Amino acid sequence: CASSLILSDEQFF. This sequence joins TRBV7-3 and TRBJ2-1; D unresolved. V was clipped by 1 base and J by 8 bases, with 9 bases between them. Germline V gene data show CDR1 as SGHTA and CDR2 as FQGTGA. This CDR3 is 13 amino acids long.

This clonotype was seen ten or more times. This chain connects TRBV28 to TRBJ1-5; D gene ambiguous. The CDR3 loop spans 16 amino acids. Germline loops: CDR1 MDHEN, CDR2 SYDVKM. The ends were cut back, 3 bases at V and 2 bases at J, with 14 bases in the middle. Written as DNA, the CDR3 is TGTGCCAGCAGTTTTAGGACGAAGGGAGGCAATCAGCCCCAGCATTTT. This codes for CASSFRTKGGNQPQHF. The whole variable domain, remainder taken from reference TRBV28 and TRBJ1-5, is DVKVTQSSRYLVKRTGEKVFLECVQDMDHENMFWYRQDPGLGLRLIYFSYDVKMKEKGDIPEGYSVSREKKERFSLILESASTNQTSMYLCASSFRTKGGNQPQHFGDGTRLSIL.

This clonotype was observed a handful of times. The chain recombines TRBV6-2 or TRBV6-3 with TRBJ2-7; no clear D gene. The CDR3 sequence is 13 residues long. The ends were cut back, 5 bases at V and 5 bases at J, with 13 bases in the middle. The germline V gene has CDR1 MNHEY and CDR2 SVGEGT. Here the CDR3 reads CASSPSRVHEQYF. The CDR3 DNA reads TGTGCCAGCAGTCCCTCGAGAGTCCACGAGCAGTACTTC.

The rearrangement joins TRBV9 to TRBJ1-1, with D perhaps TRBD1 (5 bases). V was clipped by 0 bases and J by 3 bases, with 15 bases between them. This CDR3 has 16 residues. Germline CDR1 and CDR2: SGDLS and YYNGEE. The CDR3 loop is CASSVGPGWGHTEAFF. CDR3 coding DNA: TGTGCCAGCAGCGTAGGCCCAGGGTGGGGCCACACTGAAGCTTTCTTT.

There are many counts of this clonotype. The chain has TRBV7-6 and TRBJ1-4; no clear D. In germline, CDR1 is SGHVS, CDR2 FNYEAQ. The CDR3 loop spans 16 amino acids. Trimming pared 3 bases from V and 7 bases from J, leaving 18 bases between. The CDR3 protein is CASSFVVGGLSEKLFF. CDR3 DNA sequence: TGTGCCAGCAGCTTCGTAGTAGGAGGCTTGAGTGAAAAACTGTTTTTT.

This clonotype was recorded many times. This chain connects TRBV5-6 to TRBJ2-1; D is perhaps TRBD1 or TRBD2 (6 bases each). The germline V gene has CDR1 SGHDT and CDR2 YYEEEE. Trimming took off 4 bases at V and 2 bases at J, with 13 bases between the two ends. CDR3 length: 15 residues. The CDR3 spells CASSLRGVPYNEQFF. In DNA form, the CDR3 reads TGTGCCAGCAGCCTTAGGGGGGTCCCCTACAATGAGCAGTTCTTC.

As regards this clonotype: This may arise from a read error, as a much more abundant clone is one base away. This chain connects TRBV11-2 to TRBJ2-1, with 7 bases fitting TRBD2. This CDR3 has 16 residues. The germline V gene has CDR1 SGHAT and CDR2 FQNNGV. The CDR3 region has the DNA TGTGCCAACAGCCGTTTCGAGCGGGGAGGGCGCAATGAGCAGTTCTTC. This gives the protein CANSRFERGGRNEQFF.

The CDR3 bases are TGCGCCAGCAGCTTGGTCAGGACTGGGAACACCGGGGAGCTGTTTTTT. Encoded protein: CASSLVRTGNTGELFF. The rearrangement joins TRBV5-1 to TRBJ2-2; D might be TRBD2 (5 bases). Trimming stripped 0 bases from V and 1 base from J, with 10 bases between. Germline V gene data show CDR1 as SGHRS and CDR2 as YFSETQ. This CDR3 has 16 residues. The full variable domain, rest sourced from reference TRBV5-1 and TRBJ2-2, is KAGVTQTPRYLIKTRGQQVTLSCSPISGHRSVSWYQQTPGQGLQFLFEYFSETQRNKGNFPGRFSGRQFSNSRSEMNVSTLELGDSALYLCASSLVRTGNTGELFFGEGSRLTVL.